This T cell receptor (beta chain) was identified during a study of blood T cell repertoires in COVID-19. Study as a whole: COVID-19 samples, acute and convalescent, were from the United States, Italy and Spain. Nucleic acid was either cDNA or gDNA, and it came from T cells, B-cell-depleted T cells, or PBMCs.

Per the germline V gene, CDR1 is SGHTA and CDR2 is FQGNSA. The CDR3 extends over 15 amino acids. V was pared by 5 bases and J by 4 bases, with 10 bases of the junction left unmatched. Original handling: Amplification with reference gene primers provided the estimates of nucleated cell counts. The method was immunoSEQ multiplex PCR; TCRdb's version includes in-frame clones alone and lacks a portion of them. Clone size and the V and J calls come from that table; the DNA yielded D and trimming. The sample yields approximately 150,000 clones, more than 85% seen once. The origin of this receptor is a woman aged 60-75 years with COVID-19, enrolled during active disease. The sample was peripheral blood. This rearrangement joins TRBV7-2 to TRBJ1-2; 7 bases align to TRBD1. The CDR3 DNA follows: TGTGCCAGCAGCCCTTGGGACAGATCCATCTATGGCTACACCTTC. It specifies CASSPWDRSIYGYTF.